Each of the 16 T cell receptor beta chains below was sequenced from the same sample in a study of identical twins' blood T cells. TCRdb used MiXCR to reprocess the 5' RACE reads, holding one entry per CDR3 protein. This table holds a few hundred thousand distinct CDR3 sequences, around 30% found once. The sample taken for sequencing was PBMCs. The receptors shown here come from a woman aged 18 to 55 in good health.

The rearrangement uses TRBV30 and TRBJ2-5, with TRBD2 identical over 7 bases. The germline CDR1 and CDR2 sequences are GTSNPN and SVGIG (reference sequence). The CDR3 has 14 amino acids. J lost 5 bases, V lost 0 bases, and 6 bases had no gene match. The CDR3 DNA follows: TGTGCCTGGAGTGTACTAGCGAGTGGTGAGACCCAGTACTTC. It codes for CAWSVLASGETQYF.

CDR3 nucleotide sequence: TGTGCCAGCAGCCTTTTCGAGACTGAAGCTTTCTTT. Encoded protein: CASSLFETEAFF. The rearrangement joins TRBV3-1 to TRBJ1-1; D is unclear. The CDR3 sequence is 12 residues long. V was pared by 4 bases and J by 5 bases, with 8 bases between. Germline V lookup: CDR1 LGHDT, CDR2 YNNKEL (reference sequence).

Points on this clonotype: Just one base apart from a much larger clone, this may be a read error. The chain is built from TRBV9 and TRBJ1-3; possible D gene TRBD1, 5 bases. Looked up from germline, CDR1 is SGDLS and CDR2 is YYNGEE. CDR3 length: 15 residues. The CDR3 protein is CANSASGHSGNTIYF. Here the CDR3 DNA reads TGTGCCAACAGCGCCTCCGGACACTCTGGAAACACCATATATTTT. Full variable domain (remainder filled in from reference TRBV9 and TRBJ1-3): DSGVTQTPKHLITATGQRVTLRCSPRSGDLSVYWYQQSLDQGLQFLIQYYNGEERAKGNILERFSAQQFPDLHSELNLSSLELGDSALYFCANSASGHSGNTIYFGEGSWLTVV.

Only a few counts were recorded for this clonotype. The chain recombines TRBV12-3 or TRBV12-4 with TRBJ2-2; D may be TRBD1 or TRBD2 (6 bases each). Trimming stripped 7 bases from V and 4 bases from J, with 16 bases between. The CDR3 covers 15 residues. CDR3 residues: CASTPSRGATGELFF. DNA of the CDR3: TGTGCCAGCACTCCGTCGAGGGGGGCCACCGGGGAGCTGTTTTTT.

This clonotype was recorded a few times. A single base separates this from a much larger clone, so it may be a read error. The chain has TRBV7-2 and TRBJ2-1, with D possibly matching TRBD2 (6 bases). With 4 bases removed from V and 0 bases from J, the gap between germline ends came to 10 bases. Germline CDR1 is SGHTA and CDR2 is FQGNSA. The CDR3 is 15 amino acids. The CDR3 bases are TGTGCCAGCAGCTCTAGCGTTATCTCCTACAATGAGCAGTTCTTC. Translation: CASSSSVISYNEQFF.

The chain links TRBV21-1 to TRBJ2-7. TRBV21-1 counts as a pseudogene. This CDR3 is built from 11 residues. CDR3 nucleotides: TGTGCCAGCAGCAAAGAGGCCGAGCAGTACTTC. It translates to CASSKEAEQYF.

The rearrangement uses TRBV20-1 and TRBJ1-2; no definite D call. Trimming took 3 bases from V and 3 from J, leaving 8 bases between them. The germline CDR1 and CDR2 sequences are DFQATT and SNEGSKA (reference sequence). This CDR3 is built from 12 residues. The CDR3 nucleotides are TGCAGTGCTAGCCCCCTTTACTATGGCTACACCTTC. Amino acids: CSASPLYYGYTF.

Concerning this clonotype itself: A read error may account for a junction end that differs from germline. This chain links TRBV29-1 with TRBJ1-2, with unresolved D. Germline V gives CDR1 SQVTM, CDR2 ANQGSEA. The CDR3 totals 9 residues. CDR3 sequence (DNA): TGCAGCGTTGACGAGGACTCTTACTTC. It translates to CSVDEDSYF.

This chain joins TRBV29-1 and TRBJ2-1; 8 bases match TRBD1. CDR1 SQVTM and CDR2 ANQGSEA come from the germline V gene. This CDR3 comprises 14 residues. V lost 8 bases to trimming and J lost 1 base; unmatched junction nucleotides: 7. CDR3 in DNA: TGCAGCTCCCGGACAGGGAATTCCTACAATGAGCAGTTCTTC. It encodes CSSRTGNSYNEQFF.

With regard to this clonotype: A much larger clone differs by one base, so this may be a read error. The CDR3 protein is CIAIPGTLRTDEQFF. CDR3 coding DNA: TGCATTGCTATACCCGGGACTCTAAGGACGGATGAGCAGTTCTTC. The rearrangement uses TRBV20-1 and TRBJ2-1; possibly TRBD2 for D (6 bases). CDR1 is DFQATT and CDR2 is SNEGSKA in the germline V gene (reference sequence). The length of the CDR3 is 15 residues.

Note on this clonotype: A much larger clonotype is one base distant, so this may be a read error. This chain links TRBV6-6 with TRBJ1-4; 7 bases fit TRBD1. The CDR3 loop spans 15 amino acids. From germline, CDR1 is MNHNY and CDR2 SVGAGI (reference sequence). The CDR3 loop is CAIGPDREKNEKLLF. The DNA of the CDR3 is TGTGCCATCGGCCCCGACAGGGAGAAAAATGAAAAACTGCTTTTT.

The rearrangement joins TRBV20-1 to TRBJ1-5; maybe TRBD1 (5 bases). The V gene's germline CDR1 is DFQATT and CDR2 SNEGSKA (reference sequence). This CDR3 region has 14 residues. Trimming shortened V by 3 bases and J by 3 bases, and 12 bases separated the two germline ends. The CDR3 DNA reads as TGCAGTGCTAGGGGGGAGACAGTCAATCAGCCCCAGCATTTT. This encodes CSARGETVNQPQHF.

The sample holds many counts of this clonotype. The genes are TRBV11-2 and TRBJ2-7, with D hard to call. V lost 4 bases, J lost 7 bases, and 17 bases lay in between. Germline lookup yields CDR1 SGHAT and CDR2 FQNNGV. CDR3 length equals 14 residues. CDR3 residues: CASSSSGFLGEQYF. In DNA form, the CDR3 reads TGTGCCAGCAGCTCTTCAGGATTCTTGGGTGAGCAGTACTTC.

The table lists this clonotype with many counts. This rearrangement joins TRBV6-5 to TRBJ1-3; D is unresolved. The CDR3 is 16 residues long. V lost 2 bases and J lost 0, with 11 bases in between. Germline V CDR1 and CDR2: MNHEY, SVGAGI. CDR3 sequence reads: CASSYTPSHSGNTIYF. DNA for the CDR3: TGTGCCAGCAGTTACACCCCCAGCCACTCTGGAAACACCATATATTTT.

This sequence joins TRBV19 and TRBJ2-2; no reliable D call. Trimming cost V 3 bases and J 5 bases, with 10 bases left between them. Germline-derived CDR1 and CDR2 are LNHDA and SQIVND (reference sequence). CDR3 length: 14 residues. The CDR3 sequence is CASSIFLETGELFF. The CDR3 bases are TGTGCCAGTAGTATTTTTTTGGAAACCGGGGAGCTGTTTTTT.

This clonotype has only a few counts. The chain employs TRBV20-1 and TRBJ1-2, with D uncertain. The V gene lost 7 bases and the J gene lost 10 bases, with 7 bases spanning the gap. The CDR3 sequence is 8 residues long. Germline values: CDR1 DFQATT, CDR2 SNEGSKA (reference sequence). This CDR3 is CSDTDYTF. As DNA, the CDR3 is TGCAGTGACACGGACTACACCTTC.